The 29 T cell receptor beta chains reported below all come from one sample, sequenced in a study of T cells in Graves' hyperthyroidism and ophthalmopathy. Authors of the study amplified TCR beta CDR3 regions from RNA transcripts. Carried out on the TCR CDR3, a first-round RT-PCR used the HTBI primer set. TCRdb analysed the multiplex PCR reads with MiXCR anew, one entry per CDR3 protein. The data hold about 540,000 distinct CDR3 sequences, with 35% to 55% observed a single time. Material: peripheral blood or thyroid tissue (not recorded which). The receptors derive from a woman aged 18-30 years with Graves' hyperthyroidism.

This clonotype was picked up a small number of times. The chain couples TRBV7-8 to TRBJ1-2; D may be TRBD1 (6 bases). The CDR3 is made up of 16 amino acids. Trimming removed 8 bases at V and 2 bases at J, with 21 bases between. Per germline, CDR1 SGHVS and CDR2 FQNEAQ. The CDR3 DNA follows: TGTGCCAGCTCACCCGGAGAGGGGGTAGACAACTATGGCTACACCTTC. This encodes CASSPGEGVDNYGYTF.

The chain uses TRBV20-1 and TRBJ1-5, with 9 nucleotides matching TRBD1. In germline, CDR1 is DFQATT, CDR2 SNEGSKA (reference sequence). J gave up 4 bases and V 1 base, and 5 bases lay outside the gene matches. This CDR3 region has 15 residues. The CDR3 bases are TGCAGTGCTAGAGGGGGACAGGGCAGGAATCAGCCCCAGCATTTT. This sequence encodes CSARGGQGRNQPQHF.

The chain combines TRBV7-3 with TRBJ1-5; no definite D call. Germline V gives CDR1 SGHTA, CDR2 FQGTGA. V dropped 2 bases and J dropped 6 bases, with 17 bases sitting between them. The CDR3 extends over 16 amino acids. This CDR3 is CASSLEGPANCQPQHF. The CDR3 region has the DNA TGTGCCAGCAGCTTAGAAGGACCGGCAAATTGTCAGCCCCAGCATTTT. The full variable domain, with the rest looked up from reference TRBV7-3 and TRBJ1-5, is GAGVSQTPSNKVTEKGKYVELRCDPISGHTALYWYRQSLGQGPEFLIYFQGTGAADDSGLPNDRFFAVRPEGSVSTLKIQRTERGDSAVYLCASSLEGPANCQPQHFGDGTRLSIL.

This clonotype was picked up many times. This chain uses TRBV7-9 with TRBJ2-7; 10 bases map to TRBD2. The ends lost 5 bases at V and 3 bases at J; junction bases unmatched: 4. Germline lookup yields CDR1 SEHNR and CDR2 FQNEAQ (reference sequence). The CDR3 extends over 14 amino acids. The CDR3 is CASSRTSGHYEQYF. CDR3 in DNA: TGTGCCAGCAGCAGGACTAGCGGCCACTACGAGCAGTACTTC.

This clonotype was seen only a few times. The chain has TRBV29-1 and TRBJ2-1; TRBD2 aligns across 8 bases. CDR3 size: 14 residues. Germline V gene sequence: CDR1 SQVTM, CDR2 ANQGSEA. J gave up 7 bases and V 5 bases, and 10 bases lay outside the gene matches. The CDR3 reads CSVRHVGRGNEQFF. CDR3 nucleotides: TGCAGCGTTAGACACGTCGGGAGGGGTAATGAGCAGTTCTTC.

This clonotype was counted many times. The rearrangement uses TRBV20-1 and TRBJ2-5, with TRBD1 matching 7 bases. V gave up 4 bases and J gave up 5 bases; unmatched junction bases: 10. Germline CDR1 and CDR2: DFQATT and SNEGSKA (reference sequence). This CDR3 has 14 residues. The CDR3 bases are TGCAGTGCTAAGCCCTTGACAGGGTCGGAGACCCAGTACTTC. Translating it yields CSAKPLTGSETQYF.

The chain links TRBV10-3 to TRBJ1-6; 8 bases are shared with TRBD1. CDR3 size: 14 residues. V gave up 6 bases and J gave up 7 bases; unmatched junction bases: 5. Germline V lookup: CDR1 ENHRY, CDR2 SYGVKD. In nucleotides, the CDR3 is TGTGCCATCAGCCGGACAGGGCCGAATTCACCCCTCCACTTT. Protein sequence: CAISRTGPNSPLHF.

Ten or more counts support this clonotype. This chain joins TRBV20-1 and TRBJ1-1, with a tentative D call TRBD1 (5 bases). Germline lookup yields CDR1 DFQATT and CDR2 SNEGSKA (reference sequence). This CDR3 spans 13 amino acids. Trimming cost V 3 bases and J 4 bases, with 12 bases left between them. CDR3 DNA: TGCAGTGCTAGGCAGGGTACGGCCACTGAAGCTTTCTTT. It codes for CSARQGTATEAFF.

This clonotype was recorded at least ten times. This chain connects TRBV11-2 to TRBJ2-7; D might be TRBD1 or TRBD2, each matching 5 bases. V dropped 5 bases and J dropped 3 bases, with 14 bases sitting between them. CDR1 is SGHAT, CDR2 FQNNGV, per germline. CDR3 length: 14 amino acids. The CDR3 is CASSRRDLNYEQYF. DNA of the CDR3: TGTGCCAGCAGCCGAAGGGACCTAAACTACGAGCAGTACTTC.

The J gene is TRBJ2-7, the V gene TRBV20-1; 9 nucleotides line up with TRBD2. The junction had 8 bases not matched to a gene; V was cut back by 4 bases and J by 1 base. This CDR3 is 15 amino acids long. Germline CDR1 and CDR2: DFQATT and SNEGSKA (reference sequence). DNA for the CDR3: TGCAGTGCTAAAGGGGCTAGCGGGGTTTCCTACGAGCAGTACTTC. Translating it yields CSAKGASGVSYEQYF.

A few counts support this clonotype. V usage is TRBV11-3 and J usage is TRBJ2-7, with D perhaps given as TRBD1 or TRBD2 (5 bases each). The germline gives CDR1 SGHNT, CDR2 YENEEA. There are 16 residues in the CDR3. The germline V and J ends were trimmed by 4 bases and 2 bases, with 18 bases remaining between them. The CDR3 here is CASSSTFRDLAYEQYF. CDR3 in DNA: TGTGCCAGCAGCTCCACATTCCGGGACCTGGCCTACGAGCAGTACTTC.

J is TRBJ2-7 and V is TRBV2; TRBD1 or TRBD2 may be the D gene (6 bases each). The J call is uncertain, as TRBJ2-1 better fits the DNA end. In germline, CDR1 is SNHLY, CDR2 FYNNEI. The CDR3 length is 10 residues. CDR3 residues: CASRGGEQFF. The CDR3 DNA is TGTGCCAGCAGGGGGGGCGAGCAGTTCTTC.

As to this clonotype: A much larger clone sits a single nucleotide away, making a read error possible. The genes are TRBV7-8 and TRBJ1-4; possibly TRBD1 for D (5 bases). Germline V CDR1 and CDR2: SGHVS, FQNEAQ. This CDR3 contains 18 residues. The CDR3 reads CASSPLSGARGTNEKLVF. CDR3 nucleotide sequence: TGTGCCAGCAGCCCCCTATCCGGGGCAAGGGGAACTAATGAAAAACTGGTTTTT.

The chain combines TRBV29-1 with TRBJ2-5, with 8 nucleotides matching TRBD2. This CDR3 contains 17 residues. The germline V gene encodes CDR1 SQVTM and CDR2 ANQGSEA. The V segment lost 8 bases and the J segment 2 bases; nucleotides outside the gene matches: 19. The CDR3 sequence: CSTRLALGTRAQETQYF. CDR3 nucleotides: TGCAGCACTCGCCTGGCCCTAGGGACTAGAGCTCAAGAGACCCAGTACTTC.

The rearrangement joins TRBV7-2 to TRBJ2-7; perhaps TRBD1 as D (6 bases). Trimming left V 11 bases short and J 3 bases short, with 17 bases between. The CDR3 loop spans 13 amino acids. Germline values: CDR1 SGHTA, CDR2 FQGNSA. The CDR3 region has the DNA TGTGCCTGGGCGGGCAGGGGTGGCTACGAGCAGTACTTC. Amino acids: CAWAGRGGYEQYF.

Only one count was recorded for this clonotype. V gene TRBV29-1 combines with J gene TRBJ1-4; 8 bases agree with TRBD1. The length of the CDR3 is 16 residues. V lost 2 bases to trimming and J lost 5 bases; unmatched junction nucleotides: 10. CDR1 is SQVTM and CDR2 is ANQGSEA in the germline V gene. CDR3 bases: TGCAGCGTTGAATCGGCAGGGGGCTCGGTGAATGAAAAACTGTTTTTT. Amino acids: CSVESAGGSVNEKLFF. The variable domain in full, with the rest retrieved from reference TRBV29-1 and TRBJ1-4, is SAVISQKPSRDICQRGTSLTIQCQVDSQVTMMFWYRQQPGQSLTLIATANQGSEATYESGFVIDKFPISRPNLTFSTLTVSNMSPEDSSIYLCSVESAGGSVNEKLFFGSGTQLSVL.

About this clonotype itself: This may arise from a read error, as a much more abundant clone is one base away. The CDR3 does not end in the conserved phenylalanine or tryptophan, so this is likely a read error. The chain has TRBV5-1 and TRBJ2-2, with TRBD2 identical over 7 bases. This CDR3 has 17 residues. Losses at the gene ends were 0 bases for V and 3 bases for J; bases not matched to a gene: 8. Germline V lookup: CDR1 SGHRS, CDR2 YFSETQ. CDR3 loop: CASSLDAGAFYTGELFS. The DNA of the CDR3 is TGCGCCAGCAGCTTGGATGCGGGAGCTTTCTACACCGGGGAGCTGTTTTCT.

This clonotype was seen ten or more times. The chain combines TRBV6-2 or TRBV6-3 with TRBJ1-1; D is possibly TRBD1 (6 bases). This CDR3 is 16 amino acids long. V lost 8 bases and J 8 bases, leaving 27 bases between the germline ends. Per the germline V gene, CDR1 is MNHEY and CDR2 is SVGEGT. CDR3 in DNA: TGTGCCAGCTGGGGACGGGACTTGGGGGCGCTAAGGGAAGCTTTCTTT. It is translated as CASWGRDLGALREAFF.

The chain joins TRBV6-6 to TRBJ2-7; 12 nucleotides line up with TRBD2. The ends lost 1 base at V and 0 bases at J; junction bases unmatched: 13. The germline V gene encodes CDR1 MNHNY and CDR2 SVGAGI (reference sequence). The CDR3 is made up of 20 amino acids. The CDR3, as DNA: TGTGCCAGCAGTTACTTGGGGGGGGCCGGGACTAGCGGGTCCTCCTACGAGCAGTACTTC. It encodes CASSYLGGAGTSGSSYEQYF.

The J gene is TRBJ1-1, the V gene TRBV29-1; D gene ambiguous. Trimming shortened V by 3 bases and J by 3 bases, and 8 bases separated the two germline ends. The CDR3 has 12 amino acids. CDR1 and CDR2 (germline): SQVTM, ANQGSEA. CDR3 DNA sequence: TGCAGCGTTGACCCGGGATACACTGAAGCTTTCTTT. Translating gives CSVDPGYTEAFF.

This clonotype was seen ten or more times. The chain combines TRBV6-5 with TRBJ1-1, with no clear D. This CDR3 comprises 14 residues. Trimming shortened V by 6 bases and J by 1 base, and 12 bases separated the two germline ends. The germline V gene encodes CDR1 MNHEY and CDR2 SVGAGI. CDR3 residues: CASSFSQRNTEAFF. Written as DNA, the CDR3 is TGTGCCAGCAGCTTTTCACAGAGGAACACTGAAGCTTTCTTT.

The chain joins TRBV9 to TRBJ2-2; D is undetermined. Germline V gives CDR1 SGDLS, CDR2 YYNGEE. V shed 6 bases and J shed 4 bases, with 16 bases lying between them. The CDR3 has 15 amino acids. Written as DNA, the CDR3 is TGTGCCAGCACTAAGCGCTCAATCGGCACCGGGGAGCTGTTTTTT. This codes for CASTKRSIGTGELFF.

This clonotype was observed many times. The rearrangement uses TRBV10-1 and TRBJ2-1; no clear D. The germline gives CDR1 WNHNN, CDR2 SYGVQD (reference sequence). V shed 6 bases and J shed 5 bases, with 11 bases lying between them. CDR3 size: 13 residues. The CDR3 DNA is TGCGCCAGCAGCCCTAGGCGGCACAATGAGCAGTTCTTC. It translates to CASSPRRHNEQFF.

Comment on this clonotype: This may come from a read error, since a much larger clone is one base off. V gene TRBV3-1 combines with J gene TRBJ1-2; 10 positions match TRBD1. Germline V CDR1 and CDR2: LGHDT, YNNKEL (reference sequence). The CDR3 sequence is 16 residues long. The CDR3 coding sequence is TGTGCCAGCAGCCAAGGAATATCGACAGGGGGCTATGGCCACACCTTC. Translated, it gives CASSQGISTGGYGHTF. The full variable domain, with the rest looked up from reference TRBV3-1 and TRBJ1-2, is DTAVSQTPKYLVTQMGNDKSIKCEQNLGHDTMYWYKQDSKKFLKIMFSYNNKELIINETVPNRFSPKSPDKAHLNLHINSLELGDSAVYFCASSQGISTGGYGHTFGSGTRLTVV.

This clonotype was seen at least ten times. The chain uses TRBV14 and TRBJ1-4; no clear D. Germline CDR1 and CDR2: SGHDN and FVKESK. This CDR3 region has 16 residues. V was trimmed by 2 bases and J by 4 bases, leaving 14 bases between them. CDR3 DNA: TGTGCCAGCAGCCAACAAAGACGGAGCCTTAATGAAAAACTGTTTTTT. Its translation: CASSQQRRSLNEKLFF.

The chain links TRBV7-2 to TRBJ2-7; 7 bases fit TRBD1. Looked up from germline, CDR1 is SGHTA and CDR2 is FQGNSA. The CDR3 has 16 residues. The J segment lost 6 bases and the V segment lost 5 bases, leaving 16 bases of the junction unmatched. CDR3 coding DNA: TGTGCCAGCAGCGTCCCCGACTACAGGGGAGAGGGCGAGCAGTACTTC. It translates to CASSVPDYRGEGEQYF.

The CDR3 DNA is TGTGCCAGCAGCCATCCCTTTAGAGTAAAGCAAGATACGCAGTATTTT. Protein product: CASSHPFRVKQDTQYF. The J gene is TRBJ2-3, the V gene TRBV7-8; unclear D gene. Germline CDR1 reads SGHVS; CDR2 reads FQNEAQ. V shed 5 bases and J shed 5 bases, with 20 bases lying between them. The CDR3 sequence is 16 residues long.

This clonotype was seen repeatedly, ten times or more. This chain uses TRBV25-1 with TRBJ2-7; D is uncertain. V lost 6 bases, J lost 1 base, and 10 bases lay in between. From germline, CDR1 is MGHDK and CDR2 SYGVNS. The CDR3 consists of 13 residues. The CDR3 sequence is CASRPEYSYEQYF. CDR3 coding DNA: TGTGCCAGCAGACCCGAATATTCCTACGAGCAGTACTTC.

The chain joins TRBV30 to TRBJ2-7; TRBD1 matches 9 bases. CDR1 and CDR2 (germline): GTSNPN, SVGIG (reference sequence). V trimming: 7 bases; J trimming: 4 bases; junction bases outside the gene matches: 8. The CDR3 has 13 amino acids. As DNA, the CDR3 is TGTGCCTCTCGGGGACAGGGTTATTACGAGCAGTACTTC. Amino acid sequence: CASRGQGYYEQYF.